Sequencing of this T cell receptor (beta chain) was carried out in a study of blood T cell repertoires in COVID-19. Study-wide background: T cells, B-cell-depleted T cells, or PBMCs supplied cDNA or gDNA.

Generated by immunoSEQ multiplex PCR, the TCRdb table keeps only in-frame clones and is missing some. The sample includes tens of thousands of clones, about 81% of them seen just once. CDR1 is SGHDT and CDR2 is YYEEEE in the germline V gene. The CDR3 sequence is 15 residues long. The V and J ends lost 0 bases and 4 bases respectively, with 10 bases between them. V is TRBV5-6 and J is TRBJ2-2, with a possible D match to TRBD2 (5 bases). The origin of this receptor is a human donor in a cohort sampled during active COVID-19. The sequencing sample was made of peripheral blood. CDR3 nucleotide sequence: TGTGCCAGCAGCTTGGCGTTACGGGGCACCGGGGAGCTGTTTTTT. Translation: CASSLALRGTGELFF.